This TCR beta chain was sequenced in a study of T cell responses to AZD1222 COVID-19 vaccine. General study results and limits: At baseline, just 5 or 6 AZD1222 recipients tested seropositive. Donor demographics were predominantly white British with a female majority; clonal diversity may be underestimated. Vaccine-associated CD4 TCRs ranged over spike, dominating at 160-218 and 743-854.

Clones were sequenced by immunoSEQ multiplex PCR, and TCRdb holds only the in-frame ones, with some missing. The sample has fewer than 130,000 clones; about 90% are singletons. As to this clone: Its cognate antigen is unknown.

J was trimmed by 6 bases and V by 3 bases; bases with no gene match: 11. This CDR3 has 18 amino acids. CDR1 and CDR2 from the germline V gene are ENHRY and SYGVKD. The sample was peripheral blood, taken 28 days after the second AZD1222 dose. The chain employs TRBV10-3 and TRBJ2-3; 14 bases map to TRBD2. This sequence originates from an adult who received the AZD1222 COVID-19 vaccine. The CDR3 nucleotides are TGTGCCATCAGTGACCGCCCCGGGACTAGCGGGGGAGGGGATACGCAGTATTTT. This encodes CAISDRPGTSGGGDTQYF.